This TCR beta chain was profiled in a study of CD8+CD57+ T cells in acquired aplastic anemia. Genomic DNA was employed as the template in profiling TCR beta VDJ and CDR3. TCRdb called the reads again in MiXCR, with one record for every CDR3 protein. The profile shows about 290,000 distinct CDR3 sequences, roughly 53% of them singletons. This clonotype was seen many times. Sequencing was done on patients that had shown CD8+CD57+ cell expansion by flow cytometry. In germline, CDR1 is LGHDT, CDR2 YNNKEL (reference sequence). The ends lost 1 base at V and 8 bases at J; junction bases unmatched: 6. This CDR3 spans 15 amino acids.

The sample comprised sorted CD4+, CD8+, or CD8+CD57+ T cells (not recorded which) from PBMCs. This TCR came from a human donor with aplastic anemia. The J gene is TRBJ1-4, the V gene TRBV3-1; 8 bases line up with TRBD1. For the CDR3, the DNA is TGTGCCAGCAGCCAAGGACAGGGGTGGGAGGAAAAACTGTTTTTT. Its protein product is CASSQGQGWEEKLFF.